This T cell receptor beta chain was obtained from a study of blood T cell repertoires in COVID-19. A single count supports this clone. Here immunoSEQ multiplex PCR was the method, and the copy in TCRdb shows in-frame clones only, minus some. Seen here are 140,000 to 150,000 clones, approximately 73% observed once, and the top ten hold less than 5.5%. V shed 7 bases and J 6 bases; nucleotides not matched to a gene: 7. Germline loops: CDR1 MDHEN, CDR2 SYDVKM. The CDR3 sequence is 13 residues long. The chain combines TRBV28 with TRBJ2-7; 9 nucleotides line up with TRBD1. This receptor was identified in a man in his fifties or sixties with acute or convalescent COVID-19. Sequenced input: peripheral blood. Here the CDR3 reads CASTRDRAVEQYF. The CDR3 coding sequence is TGTGCCAGCACCCGGGACAGGGCGGTCGAGCAGTACTTC.